The 17 T cell receptor beta chains presented below share a single source sample, sequenced in a study of shared clonotypes between healthy human individuals. Profiling relied on immunoSEQ multiplex PCR, and the TCRdb table lists in-frame clones only, not all of them. The sample carries under 1,100,000 clones, around 74% recorded once. The sequencing input was memory CD4+ T cells sorted from blood. As for subset: CD45RA-negative fraction. Source of these receptors: a man in his late teens or twenties in good health.

The gene calls are TRBV10-3 and TRBJ2-5, with D perhaps TRBD2 (6 bases). Trimming cost V 7 bases and J 4 bases, with 19 bases left between them. In germline, CDR1 is ENHRY, CDR2 SYGVKD. The CDR3 runs to 15 residues. The CDR3 protein is CAIKAGGATGETQYF. The CDR3 nucleotides are TGTGCCATCAAGGCCGGCGGGGCCACAGGAGAGACCCAGTACTTC.

A remark on this clone: A much larger clone lies one base from this, so it may be a read error. This chain uses TRBV6-1 with TRBJ1-1; 7 bases match TRBD1. Germline V CDR1 and CDR2: MNHNS, SASEGT. Losses at the gene ends were 7 bases for V and 3 bases for J; bases not matched to a gene: 2. This CDR3 is built from 12 residues. The CDR3 protein is CASNRGDTEAFF. For the CDR3, the DNA is TGTGCCAGCAACAGGGGAGACACTGAAGCTTTCTTT.

Details on this clone: Distinct nucleotide sequences in the sample also encode this CDR3. This chain connects TRBV7-2 to TRBJ2-7, with D possibly being TRBD2 (5 bases). Between the trimmed V and J ends, which lost 3 bases and 2 bases, there was a span of 5 bases. Germline CDR1 SGHTA, CDR2 FQGNSA. The CDR3 totals 12 residues. The CDR3 here is CASSLTTYEQYF. In DNA form, the CDR3 reads TGTGCCAGCAGCTTGACTACCTACGAGCAGTACTTC.

The V and J genes are TRBV5-1 and TRBJ2-5; D is unclear. V was clipped by 4 bases and J by 0 bases, with 13 bases between them. The CDR3 runs to 15 residues. In germline, CDR1 is SGHRS, CDR2 YFSETQ. The CDR3 sequence: CASSPSYQHQETQYF. CDR3 coding DNA: TGCGCCAGCAGCCCCTCCTACCAGCACCAAGAGACCCAGTACTTC.

This sequence joins TRBV7-2 and TRBJ2-3, with D possibly matching TRBD2 (6 bases). The CDR3 is 14 amino acids. V shed 3 bases and J shed 4 bases, with 11 bases lying between them. CDR1 is SGHTA, CDR2 FQGNSA, per germline. The CDR3 region is CASSLTTSADTQYF. The CDR3 nucleotides are TGTGCCAGCAGCTTGACGACTAGTGCAGATACGCAGTATTTT. The full variable domain, its missing parts supplied by reference TRBV7-2 and TRBJ2-3, is GAGVSQSPSNKVTEKGKDVELRCDPISGHTALYWYRQSLGQGLEFLIYFQGNSAPDKSGLPSDRFSAERTGGSVSTLTIQRTQQEDSAVYLCASSLTTSADTQYFGPGTRLTVL.

The chain has TRBV19 and TRBJ2-1; D remains unclear. CDR1 is LNHDA and CDR2 is SQIVND in the germline V gene (reference sequence). The CDR3 loop spans 15 amino acids. Trimming took off 3 bases at V and 1 base at J, with 10 bases between the two ends. For the CDR3, the DNA is TGTGCCAGTAGTATTACTCCGAATTCCTACAATGAGCAGTTCTTC. Its protein is CASSITPNSYNEQFF.

The V call is TRBV2, the J call TRBJ2-5; D could derive from TRBD1 or TRBD2 (5 bases each). Germline V gene data show CDR1 as SNHLY and CDR2 as FYNNEI. V gave up 7 bases and J gave up 7 bases, with 19 bases separating them. This CDR3 is built from 14 residues. CDR3 coding DNA: TGTGCCAGCAACGCCGGGACGCGCGTCGGGACCCAGTACTTC. Its protein product is CASNAGTRVGTQYF.

The rearrangement links TRBV25-1 to TRBJ2-1; D may correspond to TRBD1 or TRBD2 (6 bases each). V was trimmed by 5 bases and J by 12 bases, leaving 11 bases between them. The CDR3 is 11 amino acids. Germline assignment: CDR1 MGHDK and CDR2 SYGVNS. The CDR3 sequence is CASSRGGGQFF. The CDR3 coding sequence is TGTGCCAGCAGTCGAGGAGGGGGGCAGTTCTTC. Filled out from reference TRBV25-1 and TRBJ2-1, the complete variable domain reads EADIYQTPRYLVIGTGKKITLECSQTMGHDKMYWYQQDPGMELHLIHYSYGVNSTEKGDLSSESTVSRIRTEHFPLTLESARPSHTSQYLCASSRGGGQFFGPGTRLTVL.

This clone has only one observation. The V call is TRBV5-4, the J call TRBJ2-7; weak D call: TRBD2 (5 bases). The CDR3 spans 13 residues. The germline gives CDR1 SGHNT, CDR2 YYREEE (reference sequence). V was cut by 5 bases and J by 5 bases, with 14 bases left in between. The CDR3 region is CASSPRGEDEQYF. CDR3 in DNA: TGTGCCAGCAGTCCCCGGGGTGAGGACGAGCAGTACTTC.

There are a few counts of this clone. The V and J genes are TRBV5-1 and TRBJ2-2, with D uncertain. Germline loops: CDR1 SGHRS, CDR2 YFSETQ. The CDR3 contains 14 residues. Trimming cost V 0 bases and J 3 bases, with 6 bases left between them. The CDR3 coding sequence is TGCGCCAGCAGCTTGGTGATGGACACCGGGGAGCTGTTTTTT. Encoded protein: CASSLVMDTGELFF. Together with reference TRBV5-1 and TRBJ2-2, the CDR3 gives the full variable domain: KAGVTQTPRYLIKTRGQQVTLSCSPISGHRSVSWYQQTPGQGLQFLFEYFSETQRNKGNFPGRFSGRQFSNSRSEMNVSTLELGDSALYLCASSLVMDTGELFFGEGSRLTVL.

The rearrangement uses TRBV30 and TRBJ1-5; possible D gene TRBD1, 6 bases. Between the trimmed V and J ends, which lost 2 bases and 2 bases, there was a span of 19 bases. The germline V gene encodes CDR1 GTSNPN and CDR2 SVGIG (reference sequence). The length of the CDR3 is 17 residues. CDR3 DNA: TGTGCCTGGAGTTTCAGAGGGGGAATAAACGGCAATCAGCCCCAGCATTTT. Its translation: CAWSFRGGINGNQPQHF. Full variable domain (missing parts from reference TRBV30 and TRBJ1-5): SQTIHQWPATLVQPVGSPLSLECTVEGTSNPNLYWYRQAAGRGLQLLFYSVGIGQISSEVPQNLSASRPQDRQFILSSKKLLLSDSGFYLCAWSFRGGINGNQPQHFGDGTRLSIL.

This clone was recorded only once. The chain is built from TRBV23-1 and TRBJ2-7, with TRBD1 identical over 9 bases. TRBV23-1 is reported as an ORF; its role is uncertain. V was clipped by 9 bases and J by 7 bases; unmatched bases: 10. The CDR3 has 13 amino acids. The CDR3 DNA reads TGCGCCAGTTCGGACAGGGGCCCTCGGGAGCAGTACTTC. This codes for CASSDRGPREQYF.

The chain uses TRBV2 and TRBJ1-6, with 7 bases matching TRBD1. This CDR3 spans 14 amino acids. After removal of 8 bases from V and 5 bases from J, the junction contained 6 bases not matched to a gene. In germline, CDR1 is SNHLY, CDR2 FYNNEI. CDR3 in DNA: TGTGCCAGCGGCCGGGACAGAGATAATTCACCCCTCCACTTT. It translates to CASGRDRDNSPLHF.

This clone was found a few times. This sample includes further DNA sequences coding for the same CDR3. The CDR3 reads CASSIRERETQYF. DNA for the CDR3: TGTGCCAGTAGTATTCGGGAGCGGGAGACCCAGTACTTC. The rearrangement joins TRBV19 to TRBJ2-5, with D possibly TRBD2 on 6 matching bases. The CDR3 spans 13 residues. The germline CDR1 and CDR2 sequences are LNHDA and SQIVND (reference sequence). Deletions cut 3 bases from V and 5 bases from J, with 10 bases between. Filled out from reference TRBV19 and TRBJ2-5, the complete variable domain reads DGGITQSPKYLFRKEGQNVTLSCEQNLNHDAMYWYRQDPGQGLRLIYYSQIVNDFQKGDIAEGYSVSREKKESFPLTVTSAQKNPTAFYLCASSIRERETQYFGPGTRLLVL.

The V and J genes are TRBV6-6 and TRBJ2-7, with 7 bases matching TRBD2. The CDR3 runs to 13 residues. The V gene's germline CDR1 is MNHNY and CDR2 SVGAGI (reference sequence). The V gene end was trimmed by 5 bases and the J gene end by 6 bases; junction bases not matched to a gene: 7. The CDR3 DNA reads as TGTGCCAGCAGTCCCCGGGAGGTCTCCGAGCAGTACTTC. It yields the protein CASSPREVSEQYF.

The chain joins TRBV14 to TRBJ2-7; no clear D. The CDR3 extends over 11 amino acids. The V gene lost 2 bases and the J gene lost 4 bases, with 3 bases spanning the gap. Germline CDR1 is SGHDN and CDR2 is FVKESK. The CDR3 reads CASSQTYEQYF. The CDR3 DNA sequence: TGTGCCAGCAGCCAAACTTACGAGCAGTACTTC.

This chain links TRBV5-1 with TRBJ2-2; D ambiguous. Germline V gene sequence: CDR1 SGHRS, CDR2 YFSETQ. This CDR3 has 13 amino acids. Trimming left V 4 bases short and J 6 bases short, with 10 bases between. CDR3 residues: CASSPIGSGELFF. The DNA for the CDR3 is TGCGCCAGCAGCCCTATTGGTTCCGGGGAGCTGTTTTTT. The complete variable domain, with remaining parts taken from reference TRBV5-1 and TRBJ2-2, reads KAGVTQTPRYLIKTRGQQVTLSCSPISGHRSVSWYQQTPGQGLQFLFEYFSETQRNKGNFPGRFSGRQFSNSRSEMNVSTLELGDSALYLCASSPIGSGELFFGEGSRLTVL.